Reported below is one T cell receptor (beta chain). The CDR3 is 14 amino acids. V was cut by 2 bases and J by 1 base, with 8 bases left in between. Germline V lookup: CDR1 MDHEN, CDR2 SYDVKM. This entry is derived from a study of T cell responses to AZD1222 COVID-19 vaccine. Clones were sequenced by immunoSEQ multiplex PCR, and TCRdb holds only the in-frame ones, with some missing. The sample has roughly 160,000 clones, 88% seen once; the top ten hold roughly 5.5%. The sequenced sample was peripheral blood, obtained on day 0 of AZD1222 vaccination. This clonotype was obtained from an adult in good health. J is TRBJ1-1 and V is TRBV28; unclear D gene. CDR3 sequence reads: CASSLISRNTEAFF. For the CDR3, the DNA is TGTGCCAGCAGTTTAATTAGCAGGAACACTGAAGCTTTCTTT. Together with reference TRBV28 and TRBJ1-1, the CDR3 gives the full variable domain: DVKVTQSSRYLVKRTGEKVFLECVQDMDHENMFWYRQDPGLGLRLIYFSYDVKMKEKGDIPEGYSVSREKKERFSLILESASTNQTSMYLCASSLISRNTEAFFGQGTRLTVV.